This T cell receptor (beta chain) is drawn from a study of shared clonotypes between healthy human individuals. Method: immunoSEQ multiplex PCR; TCRdb's copy keeps in-frame clones and lacks some. This table has about 490,000 clones, about 72% appearing once. V was shortened by 4 bases and J by 2 bases, with 11 bases between the two germline ends. The CDR3 consists of 14 residues. Germline V gene data show CDR1 as MDHEN and CDR2 as SYDVKM. This TCR was sampled from a woman in her thirties or forties in good health. Some clones in this sample may be carry-over from other donors' samples. The V gene is TRBV28, the J gene TRBJ2-5; D gene uncertain. What was sequenced was PBMCs. The CDR3 here is CASSSTDGQETQYF. The CDR3 DNA sequence: TGTGCCAGCAGTTCCACGGACGGTCAAGAGACCCAGTACTTC.